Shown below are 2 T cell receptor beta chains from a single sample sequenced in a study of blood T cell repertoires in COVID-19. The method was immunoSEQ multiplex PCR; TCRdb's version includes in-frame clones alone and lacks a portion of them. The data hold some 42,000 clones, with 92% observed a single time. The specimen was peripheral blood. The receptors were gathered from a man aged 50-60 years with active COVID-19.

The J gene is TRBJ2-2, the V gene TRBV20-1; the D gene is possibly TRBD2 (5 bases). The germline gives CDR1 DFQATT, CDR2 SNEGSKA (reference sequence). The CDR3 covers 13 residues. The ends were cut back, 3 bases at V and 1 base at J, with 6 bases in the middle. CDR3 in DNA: TGCAGTGCTAGTCGGGGGAACACCGGGGAGCTGTTTTTT. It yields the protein CSASRGNTGELFF.

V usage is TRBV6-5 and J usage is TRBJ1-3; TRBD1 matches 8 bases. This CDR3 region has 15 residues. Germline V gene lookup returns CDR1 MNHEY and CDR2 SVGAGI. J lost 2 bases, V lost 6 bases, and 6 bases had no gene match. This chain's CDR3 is CASSARGLAGNTIYF. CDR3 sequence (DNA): TGTGCCAGCAGCGCCAGGGGGCTGGCTGGAAACACCATATATTTT.